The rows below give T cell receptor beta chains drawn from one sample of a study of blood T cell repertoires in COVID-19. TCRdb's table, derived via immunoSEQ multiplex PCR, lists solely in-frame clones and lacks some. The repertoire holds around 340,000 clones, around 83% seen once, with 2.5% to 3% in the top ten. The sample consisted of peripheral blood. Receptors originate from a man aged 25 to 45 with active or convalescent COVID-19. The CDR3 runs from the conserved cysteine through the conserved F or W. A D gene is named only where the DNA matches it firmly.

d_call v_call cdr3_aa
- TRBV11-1 CASRDAGRYTEAFF
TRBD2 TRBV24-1 CATSDRGGGTQYF
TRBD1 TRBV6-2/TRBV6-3 CASSPHRGPNTEAFF
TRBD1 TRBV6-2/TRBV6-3 CASSTGTGSYGYTF
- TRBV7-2 CASSLAGRNTEAFF
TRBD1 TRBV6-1 CASSEAGDSTPLHF
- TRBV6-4 CASSEARGTEAFF
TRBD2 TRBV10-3 CANDLAGEEDTGELFF
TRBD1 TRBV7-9 CASSSGQGAGNTIYF
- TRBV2 CASSPTTRHRNEQFF
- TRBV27 CASSPEAHGEKLFF